This T cell receptor (beta chain) originates from a study of T cell responses to AZD1222 COVID-19 vaccine. Study results and caveats: Across the whole spike, CD4 TCRs peaked at regions 160-218 and 743-854. Spike-specific TCR breadth rose after two AZD1222 doses, and depth rose as well.

The V gene's germline CDR1 is SEHNR and CDR2 FQNEAQ (reference sequence). The ends were cut back, 4 bases at V and 0 bases at J, with 12 bases in the middle. This CDR3 contains 15 residues. Profiling relied on immunoSEQ multiplex PCR, and the TCRdb table lists in-frame clones only, not all of them. The table has just under 90,000 clones, approximately 91% seen once. Turning to this clone: No antigen is known for it.

Recipients boosted at about 4 weeks or about 12 weeks are pooled. This receptor was taken from an adult who received the AZD1222 COVID-19 vaccine. The specimen was peripheral blood, collected 28 days after the second AZD1222 dose. The chain joins TRBV7-9 to TRBJ1-1, with a weak D call TRBD1 (6 bases). The CDR3 DNA reads as TGTGCCAGCAGCTCCCACAGGGAGTTGAACACTGAAGCTTTCTTT. Translation: CASSSHRELNTEAFF. The full variable domain, rest sourced from reference TRBV7-9 and TRBJ1-1, is DTGVSQNPRHKITKRGQNVTFRCDPISEHNRLYWYRQTLGQGPEFLTYFQNEAQLEKSRLLSDRFSAERPKGSFSTLEIQRTEQGDSAMYLCASSSHRELNTEAFFGQGTRLTVV.